This T cell receptor beta chain comes out of a study of blood T cell repertoires in COVID-19 (dated by TCRdb to the early 2020s). About the investigation overall: The collaborator samples originated in the United States, Italy and Spain and spanned the acute and convalescent phases of COVID-19. The material from the prospective study consisted of cDNA or gDNA derived from T cells, B-cell-depleted T cells, or PBMCs. The dataset comprised deeply sampled blood TCRbeta repertoires from subjects exposed to, actively infected with, or recovered from COVID-19. The repertoires were released in a freely available public database meant as a resource for research on the immune response to SARS-CoV-2. The samples were drawn from two sources: the first 160 participants of the ongoing ImmuneRACE study, and over 1,000 subjects contributed by 6 global collaborators. Nearly every sample came with metadata listing a de-identified subject ID, COVID-19 status, age in years and sex. Where HLA class I and class II types were available, the types were taken from metadata supplied by the sample provider, not from assay-based typing. The paper as a whole reports these results and caveats: The quantity of clinical and demographic metadata differed by source and by participant and was supplied without curation.

TCRbeta CDR3 regions were amplified from genomic DNA by means of the immunoSEQ Assay, a bias-controlled multiplex PCR. The original pipeline was this. Within the assay, amplification of reference gene primers was used to estimate how many nucleated cells each sample contained. To quantify the absolute abundance of each unique TCRbeta CDR3 rearrangement, sequence reads were collapsed and filtered. Productive Simpson clonality was computed per sample as the square root of Simpson's diversity index over productive rearrangements. Drawn from immuneACCESS, this table holds only the in-frame rearrangements with V and J called that TCRdb kept. Clones are partly lost; checked studies trace under half to an unresolved V gene and leave the rest unexplained. Clonal size and the V and J genes are those of that table, whereas D and trimming came from the DNA. The sample table records 250,000 to 300,000 clones; approximately 88% of these occur just once. The ten largest clones take up about 1% of the sample.

Via the germline V gene (reference sequence), CDR1 is SGHNT and CDR2 YYREEE. The CDR3 spans 14 residues, from the cysteine through the phenylalanine. Only the CDR3 part of the read is kept: 42 bases, read in frame from the first base. Clipping removes 4 bases from V and 2 bases from J, with 3 as the unmatched junction base count. To note about this clone: Its target antigen remains unknown. Base qualities are not recorded, but no much larger clone differs from it by a single base.

Enrolling through a virtual design, the prospective study's participants ranged in age from roughly 18 to 95 years and lived across around 25 United States geographic areas. In the prospective study, cohorts were assigned on the basis of participant-reported clinical history obtained from a screening survey and a study questionnaire. Recovered participants in ImmuneRACE Cohort 3 were defined by two consecutive negative NP/OP PCR tests, clearance by a healthcare professional, or resolution of symptoms. Mobile phlebotomists in the prospective study collected whole blood, serum and a nasopharyngeal or oropharyngeal swab from every participant. Over a roughly 2-month period, participants in the prospective study had the option of providing additional blood draws and questionnaires. Before DNA extraction, prospective study blood samples were shipped either frozen or at room temperature.

The clonotype comes from a woman younger than 45 who had recovered from COVID-19. Sequenced input: PBMCs or T cells enriched from blood (not recorded which). The sequence joins TRBV5-4 to TRBJ1-5, and 7 junction bases match TRBD1. DNA sequence: TGTGCCAGCAGCCTCAGGGGGGGCAATCAGCCCCAGCATTTT. Translated, it gives CASSLRGGNQPQHF.